The entry below describes one TCR beta chain. Its antigen is as yet unknown. This specimen comes from a study of cytomegalovirus exposure and HLA in healthy donors. Study results and caveats: There was a cluster of highly shared sequence variants that was likely a sequencing artifact.

The PCR made use of 60 Vbeta and 13 Jbeta primers. TCRdb's copy holds only in-frame clones and misses some; the assay was immunoSEQ multiplex PCR. The table for this sample gives some 120,000 clones. The length of the CDR3 is 12 residues. Germline V gene lookup returns CDR1 SNHLY and CDR2 FYNNEI. V lost 7 bases and J lost 2, with 9 bases in between. The chain links TRBV2 to TRBJ2-7, with unresolved D. Material: PBMCs. This clonotype was sampled from a middle-aged man in good health and CMV-seropositive. The CDR3 loop reads CASTHKPYEQYF. The CDR3 DNA sequence: TGTGCCAGCACTCATAAGCCCTACGAGCAGTACTTC. The whole variable domain, filled in from reference TRBV2 and TRBJ2-7, reads EPEVTQTPSHQVTQMGQEVILRCVPISNHLYFYWYRQILGQKVEFLVSFYNNEISEKSEIFDDQFSVERPDGSNFTLKIRSTKLEDSAMYFCASTHKPYEQYFGPGTRLTVT.